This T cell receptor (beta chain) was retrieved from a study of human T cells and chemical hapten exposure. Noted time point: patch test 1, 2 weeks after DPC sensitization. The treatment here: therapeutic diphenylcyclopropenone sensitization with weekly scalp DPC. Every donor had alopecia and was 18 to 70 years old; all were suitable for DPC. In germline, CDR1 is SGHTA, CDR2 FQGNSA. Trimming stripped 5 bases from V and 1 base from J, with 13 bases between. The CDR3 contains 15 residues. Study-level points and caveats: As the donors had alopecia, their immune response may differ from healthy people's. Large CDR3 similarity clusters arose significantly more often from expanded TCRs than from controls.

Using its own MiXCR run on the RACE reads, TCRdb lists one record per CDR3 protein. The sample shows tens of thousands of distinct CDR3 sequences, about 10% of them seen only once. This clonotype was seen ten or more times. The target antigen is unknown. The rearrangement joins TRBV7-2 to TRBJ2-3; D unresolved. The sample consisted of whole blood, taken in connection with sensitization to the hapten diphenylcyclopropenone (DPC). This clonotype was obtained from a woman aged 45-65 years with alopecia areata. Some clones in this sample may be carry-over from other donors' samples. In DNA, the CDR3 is TGTGCCAGCAGCCCTCTCTCCAGCGGCACAGATACGCAGTATTTT. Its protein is CASSPLSSGTDTQYF.